Given below is one T cell receptor (beta chain) in context. This sample is part of a study of cytomegalovirus exposure and HLA in healthy donors. PCR primers comprised 60 Vbeta and 13 Jbeta primers. Sequencing was performed with immunoSEQ multiplex PCR; in TCRdb, only in-frame clones are kept and a portion is missing. This table has some 180,000 clones, 78% appearing once. Germline V lookup: CDR1 MNHEY, CDR2 SMNVEV (reference sequence). The CDR3 sequence is 15 residues long. The origin of this receptor is a female donor in good health and CMV-seronegative. Sequencing was done on a sample of PBMCs. The chain joins TRBV27 to TRBJ2-5, with 9 bases that match TRBD2. The J call may be wrong; the DNA end is better matched by TRBJ2-7. The CDR3 DNA is TGTGCCAGCAGTTTATCGGGACTAGCCGGGGACGAGCAGTACTTC. Amino acid sequence: CASSLSGLAGDEQYF.